The source of this T cell receptor beta chain is a study of control samples from healthy donors and cancer patients (dated by TCRdb to the early 2020s). Worth noting for this clone: Its antigen target is currently unknown. Per-base qualities were not stored, and no clone one base away is much larger.

V lost 7 bases and J lost 0 bases; the stretch between them is 13 bases long. The CDR3 runs 15 residues from the cysteine to the phenylalanine. The sequence is cut down to CDR3 DNA, 45 bases in frame from base 1. Taken from the germline V gene, the CDR1 and CDR2 loops are MNHEY and SVGAGI. The library was built by means of the immunoSEQ multiplex PCR assay. TCRdb obtained this table from immuneACCESS and retained in-frame rearrangements with V and J assigned. These tables miss some clones; where compared with another copy, unresolved V genes account for less than half of the shortfall, and the remainder is unexplained. This sample holds 250,000 to 300,000 clones; about 80% were observed only once. Clones ranked in the top ten supply approximately 12% of the sample.

The V and J genes are TRBV6-5 and TRBJ1-3; TRBD1 is perhaps the D gene, given 5 matching bases. The sample consisted of PBMCs. The receptor was derived from a woman aged 60 to 75 with lung cancer. In nucleotides, the sequence is TGTGCCAGCAACCCTACCGGGGGCTCTGGAAACACCATATATTTT. It is translated as CASNPTGGSGNTIYF.